What follows are 12 T cell receptor beta chains derived from one specimen sequenced in a study of OX40 agonist ivuxolimab in advanced cancers. Profiling relied on immunoSEQ multiplex PCR, and the TCRdb table lists in-frame clones only, not all of them. The sample consists of roughly 67,000 clones, 87% of them appearing once. Material: CD4+ or CD8+ T cells sorted from blood, obtained in a trial of the OX40 agonist ivuxolimab. Every receptor here comes from an adult with an advanced solid tumor such as melanoma, head and neck, liver or kidney cancer.

This rearrangement joins TRBV10-3 to TRBJ2-3; D remains unclear. This CDR3 is 13 amino acids long. Trimming shortened V by 2 bases and J by 2 bases, and 5 bases separated the two germline ends. Per the germline V gene, CDR1 is ENHRY and CDR2 is SYGVKD. The CDR3 bases are TGTGCCATCAGTGAGAGTCTCACAGATACGCAGTATTTT. Protein sequence: CAISESLTDTQYF.

The rearrangement links TRBV10-2 to TRBJ2-2; D is ambiguous. CDR1 is WSHSY and CDR2 is SAAADI in the germline V gene. Trimming pared 6 bases from V and 2 bases from J, leaving 13 bases between. CDR3 length: 15 residues. The DNA of the CDR3 is TGCGCCAGCAGCTTTCGCCTCTCAAACACCGGGGAGCTGTTTTTT. This encodes CASSFRLSNTGELFF.

This chain joins TRBV2 and TRBJ2-1; 9 bases map to TRBD1. This CDR3 region has 13 residues. V shed 10 bases, J shed 8 bases, and the junction held 9 bases outside the gene matches. Germline values: CDR1 SNHLY, CDR2 FYNNEI. CDR3 amino acids: CATDPGQGYEQFF. As DNA, the CDR3 is TGTGCCACAGACCCGGGACAGGGCTATGAGCAGTTCTTC. Using reference TRBV2 and TRBJ2-1 for the parts outside the CDR3, the full variable domain is EPEVTQTPSHQVTQMGQEVILRCVPISNHLYFYWYRQILGQKVEFLVSFYNNEISEKSEIFDDQFSVERPDGSNFTLKIRSTKLEDSAMYFCATDPGQGYEQFFGPGTRLTVL.

This sequence joins TRBV6-6 and TRBJ2-1; D possibly uses TRBD1 or TRBD2 (5 bases each). V lost 0 bases to trimming and J lost 6 bases, with 12 bases between them. Germline CDR1 is MNHNY and CDR2 is SVGAGI (reference sequence). The CDR3 is 15 amino acids. The CDR3 region is CASSYSMWGSNEQFF. The CDR3 DNA reads as TGTGCCAGCAGTTACTCGATGTGGGGGAGCAATGAGCAGTTCTTC.

The chain recombines TRBV7-2 with TRBJ2-5, with no clear D. V was shortened by 1 base and J by 1 base, with 10 bases between the two germline ends. Germline CDR1 SGHTA, CDR2 FQGNSA. The CDR3 has 15 amino acids. DNA of the CDR3: TGTGCCAGCAGCTTAGGTGGGTTTGGCCAAGAGACCCAGTACTTC. Translation gives CASSLGGFGQETQYF.

The V gene is TRBV28, the J gene TRBJ2-2; TRBD1 matches 7 bases. CDR3 size: 16 residues. Trimming at V came to 5 bases and at J to 5 bases, leaving 11 bases not matched to a gene. Germline lookup yields CDR1 MDHEN and CDR2 SYDVKM. The CDR3 loop reads CASSLLSGRGTGELFF. The CDR3 DNA follows: TGTGCCAGCAGTCTTTTGTCGGGCAGGGGGACCGGGGAGCTGTTTTTT.

This chain uses TRBV10-3 with TRBJ1-5; 9 nucleotides align to TRBD1. V shed 4 bases and J 7 bases; nucleotides not matched to a gene: 5. CDR1 and CDR2 from the germline V gene are ENHRY and SYGVKD. CDR3 length: 14 residues. The CDR3 DNA sequence: TGTGCCATCAGTGGGGGAACAGGGGGCCAGCCCCAGCATTTT. Translating gives CAISGGTGGQPQHF.

This clone was seen a handful of times. J is TRBJ2-2 and V is TRBV19; weak D call: TRBD2 (5 bases). The V end lost 3 bases, the J end lost 4 bases, and 9 bases lay between the germline ends. CDR3 length: 14 amino acids. CDR1 LNHDA and CDR2 SQIVND come from the germline V gene (reference sequence). CDR3 amino acids: CASSITGITGELFF. The CDR3 nucleotides read TGTGCCAGTAGTATTACGGGAATCACCGGGGAGCTGTTTTTT. Based on the CDR3 plus reference TRBV19 and TRBJ2-2, the full variable domain is DGGITQSPKYLFRKEGQNVTLSCEQNLNHDAMYWYRQDPGQGLRLIYYSQIVNDFQKGDIAEGYSVSREKKESFPLTVTSAQKNPTAFYLCASSITGITGELFFGEGSRLTVL.

V usage is TRBV6-5 and J usage is TRBJ1-5; D unclear. Trimming removed 2 bases from V and 7 bases from J, with 6 bases in between. The CDR3 is 12 amino acids. Per the germline V gene, CDR1 is MNHEY and CDR2 is SVGAGI. The CDR3 loop is CASSYEGQPQHF. CDR3 coding DNA: TGTGCCAGCAGTTACGAGGGACAGCCCCAGCATTTT.

J is TRBJ1-4 and V is TRBV7-2; D is unclear. With 2 bases removed from V and 4 bases from J, the gap between germline ends came to 8 bases. The CDR3 runs to 14 residues. The germline gives CDR1 SGHTA, CDR2 FQGNSA. Here the CDR3 reads CASSLRQVNEKLFF. CDR3 coding DNA: TGTGCCAGCAGCTTACGGCAAGTTAATGAAAAACTGTTTTTT.

J is TRBJ2-1 and V is TRBV6-6; TRBD2 might be the D (5 bases). The CDR3 spans 16 residues. The germline CDR1 and CDR2 sequences are MNHNY and SVGAGI (reference sequence). Trimming shortened V by 5 bases and J by 3 bases, and 17 bases separated the two germline ends. The CDR3 DNA sequence: TGTGCCAGCAGTAACCGTCGGCGTGGAGGCTACAATGAGCAGTTCTTC. Protein sequence: CASSNRRRGGYNEQFF.

The chain combines TRBV7-2 with TRBJ2-5; D ambiguous. This CDR3 has 13 residues. Germline CDR1 reads SGHTA; CDR2 reads FQGNSA. The V gene lost 3 bases and the J gene lost 2 bases, with 7 bases spanning the gap. The CDR3 nucleotides read TGTGCCAGCAGCTTCGACTCGCAAGAGACCCAGTACTTC. Protein product: CASSFDSQETQYF.